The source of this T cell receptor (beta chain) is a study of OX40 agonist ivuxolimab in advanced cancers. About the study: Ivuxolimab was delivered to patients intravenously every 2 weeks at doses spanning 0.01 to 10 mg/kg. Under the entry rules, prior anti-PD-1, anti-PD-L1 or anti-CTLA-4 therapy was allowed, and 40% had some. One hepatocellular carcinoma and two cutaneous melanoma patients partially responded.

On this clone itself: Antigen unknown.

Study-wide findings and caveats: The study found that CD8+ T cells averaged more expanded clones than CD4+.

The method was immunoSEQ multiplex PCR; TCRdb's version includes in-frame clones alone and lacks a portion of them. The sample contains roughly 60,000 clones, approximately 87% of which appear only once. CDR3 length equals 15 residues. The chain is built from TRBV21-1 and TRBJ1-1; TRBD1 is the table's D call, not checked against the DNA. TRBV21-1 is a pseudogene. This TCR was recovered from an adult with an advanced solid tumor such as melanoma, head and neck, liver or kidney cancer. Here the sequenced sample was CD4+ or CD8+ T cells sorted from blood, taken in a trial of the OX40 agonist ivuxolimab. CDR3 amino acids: CASSRKPGMNTEAFF. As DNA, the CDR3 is TGTGCCAGCAGCAGGAAACCAGGGATGAACACTGAAGCTTTCTTT.